Following are 2 T cell receptor beta chains from one sample sequenced in a study of T cells in Graves' hyperthyroidism and ophthalmopathy. Authors of the study amplified TCR beta CDR3 regions from RNA transcripts. The HTBI primer set drove a first-round RT-PCR of the TCR CDR3. MiXCR, applied by TCRdb to the multiplex PCR reads, yields one record per CDR3 protein. The sample includes about 610,000 distinct CDR3 sequences, around 45% of them seen just once. Sequenced material: peripheral blood or thyroid tissue (not recorded which). Receptor source: a woman under 30 with Graves' hyperthyroidism.

This clonotype was counted many times. The chain recombines TRBV9 with TRBJ2-2, with TRBD2 identical over 7 bases. The CDR3 consists of 15 residues. Germline CDR1 is SGDLS and CDR2 is YYNGEE. Losses at the gene ends were 3 bases for V and 0 bases for J; bases not matched to a gene: 2. CDR3 loop: CASSAGLSNTGELFF. The CDR3 DNA follows: TGTGCCAGCAGCGCGGGACTATCGAACACCGGGGAGCTGTTTTTT.

This clonotype was recorded only once. The junction departs from the called germline gene at one end, perhaps through a read error. The rearrangement links TRBV12-3 or TRBV12-4 to TRBJ1-1; maybe TRBD1 (6 bases). This CDR3 region has 14 residues. This chain's CDR3 is CASLAGRQGTEAFF. DNA for the CDR3: TGTGCCAGCTTAGCGGGGCGCCAGGGGACTGAAGCTTTCTTC.